The rows below give T cell receptor beta chains drawn from one sample of a study of blood T cell repertoires in COVID-19. Clones were read by immunoSEQ multiplex PCR, and TCRdb kept only the in-frame ones, dropping some. The table includes about 200,000 clones, 81% detected once. The sequenced sample consisted of peripheral blood. Source of these receptors: an elderly woman with acute or convalescent COVID-19. CDR3s leave out the opening cysteine and the closing phenylalanine or tryptophan.

j_call: TRBJ1-4; v_call: TRBV10-3; cdr3_aa: AISHNIATNEKLF
j_call: TRBJ2-1; v_call: TRBV6-6; cdr3_aa: ASSYSDRQGFDEQF
j_call: TRBJ2-5; v_call: TRBV3-1/TRBV3-2; cdr3_aa: ASSQGYDRGRGETQY
j_call: TRBJ2-3; v_call: TRBV3-1/TRBV3-2; cdr3_aa: ASSPSSGTYTDTQY
j_call: TRBJ2-7; v_call: TRBV6-2/TRBV6-3; cdr3_aa: ASSYSGLADYEQY
j_call: TRBJ1-2; v_call: TRBV9; cdr3_aa: ASSPTQGQVYGYT
j_call: TRBJ2-7; v_call: TRBV4-1; cdr3_aa: ASSADRDSHEQY
j_call: TRBJ2-1; v_call: TRBV5-1; cdr3_aa: ASSLEGGSAYNEQF
j_call: TRBJ2-3; v_call: TRBV5-1; cdr3_aa: ASSLAGVATDTQY
j_call: TRBJ2-1; v_call: TRBV7-9; cdr3_aa: ASSSGLARYNEQF
j_call: TRBJ1-5; v_call: TRBV18; cdr3_aa: ASSPQHDSQPQH
j_call: TRBJ2-1; v_call: TRBV4-1; cdr3_aa: ASSQGAGDVDEQF
j_call: TRBJ1-1; v_call: TRBV6-5; cdr3_aa: ASSFVLNTEAF